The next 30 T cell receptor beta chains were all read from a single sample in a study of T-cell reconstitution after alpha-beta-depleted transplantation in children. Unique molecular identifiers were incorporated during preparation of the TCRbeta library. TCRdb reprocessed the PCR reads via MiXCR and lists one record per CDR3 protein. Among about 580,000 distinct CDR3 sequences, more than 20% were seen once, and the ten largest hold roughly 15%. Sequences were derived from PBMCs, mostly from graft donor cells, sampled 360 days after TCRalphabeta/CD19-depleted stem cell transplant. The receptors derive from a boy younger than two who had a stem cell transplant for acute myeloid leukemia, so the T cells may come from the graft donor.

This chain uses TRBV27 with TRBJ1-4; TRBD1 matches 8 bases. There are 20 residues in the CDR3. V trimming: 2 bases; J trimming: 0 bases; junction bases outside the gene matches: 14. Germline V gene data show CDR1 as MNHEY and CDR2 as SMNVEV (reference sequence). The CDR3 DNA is TGTGCCAGCAGTTTACGGGGGACAGGATATTTTAGTGCAACTAATGAAAAACTGTTTTTT. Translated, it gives CASSLRGTGYFSATNEKLFF.

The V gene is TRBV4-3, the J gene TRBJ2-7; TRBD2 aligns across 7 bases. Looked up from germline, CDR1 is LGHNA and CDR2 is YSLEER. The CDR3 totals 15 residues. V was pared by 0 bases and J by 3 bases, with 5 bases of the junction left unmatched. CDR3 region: CASSQDLRGIYEQYF. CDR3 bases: TGCGCCAGCAGCCAAGATCTGCGGGGGATCTACGAGCAGTACTTC.

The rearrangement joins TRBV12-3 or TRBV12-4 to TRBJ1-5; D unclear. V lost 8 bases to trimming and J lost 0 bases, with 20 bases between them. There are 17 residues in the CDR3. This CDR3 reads CASGGSAGLNSNQPQHF. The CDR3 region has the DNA TGTGCCAGCGGCGGATCCGCGGGGTTAAATAGCAATCAGCCCCAGCATTTT.

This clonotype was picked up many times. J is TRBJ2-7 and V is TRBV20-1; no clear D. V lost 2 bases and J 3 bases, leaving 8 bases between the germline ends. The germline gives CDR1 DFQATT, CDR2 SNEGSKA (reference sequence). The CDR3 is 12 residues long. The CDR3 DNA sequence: TGCAGTGCTAGAACAGATAACTACGAGCAGTACTTC. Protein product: CSARTDNYEQYF.

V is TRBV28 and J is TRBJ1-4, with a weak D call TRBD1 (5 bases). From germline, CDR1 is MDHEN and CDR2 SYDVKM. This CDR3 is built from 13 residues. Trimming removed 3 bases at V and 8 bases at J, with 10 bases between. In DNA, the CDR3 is TGTGCCAGCAGTTTCCGGACACGGGAAAAACTGTTTTTT. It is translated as CASSFRTREKLFF.

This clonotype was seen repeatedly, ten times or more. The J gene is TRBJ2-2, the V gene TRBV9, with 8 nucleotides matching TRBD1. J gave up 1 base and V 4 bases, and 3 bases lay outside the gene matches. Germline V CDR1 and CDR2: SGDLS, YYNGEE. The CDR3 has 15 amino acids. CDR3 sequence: CASSSGTGNTGELFF. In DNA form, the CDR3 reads TGTGCCAGCAGCTCCGGGACAGGGAACACCGGGGAGCTGTTTTTT.

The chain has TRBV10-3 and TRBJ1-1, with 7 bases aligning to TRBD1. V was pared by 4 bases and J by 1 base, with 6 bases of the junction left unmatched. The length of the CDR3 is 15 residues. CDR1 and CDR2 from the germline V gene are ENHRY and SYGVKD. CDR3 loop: CAISGTGTANTEAFF. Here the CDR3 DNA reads TGTGCCATCAGTGGCACCGGGACAGCGAACACTGAAGCTTTCTTT.

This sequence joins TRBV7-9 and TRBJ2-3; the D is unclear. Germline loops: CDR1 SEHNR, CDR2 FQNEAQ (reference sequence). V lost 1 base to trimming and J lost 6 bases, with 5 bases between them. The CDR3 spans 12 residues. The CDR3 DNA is TGTGCCAGCAGCTTAGAGTTGGATACGCAGTATTTT. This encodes CASSLELDTQYF.

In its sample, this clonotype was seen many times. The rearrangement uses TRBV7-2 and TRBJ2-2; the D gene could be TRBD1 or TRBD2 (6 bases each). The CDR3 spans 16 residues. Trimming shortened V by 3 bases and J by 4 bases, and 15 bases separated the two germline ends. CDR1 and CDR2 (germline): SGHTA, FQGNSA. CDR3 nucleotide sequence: TGTGCCAGCAGCTTGAGAGGAGGGGGACTCACCGGGGAGCTGTTTTTT. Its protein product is CASSLRGGGLTGELFF. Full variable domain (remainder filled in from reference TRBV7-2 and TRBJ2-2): GAGVSQSPSNKVTEKGKDVELRCDPISGHTALYWYRQSLGQGLEFLIYFQGNSAPDKSGLPSDRFSAERTGGSVSTLTIQRTQQEDSAVYLCASSLRGGGLTGELFFGEGSRLTVL.

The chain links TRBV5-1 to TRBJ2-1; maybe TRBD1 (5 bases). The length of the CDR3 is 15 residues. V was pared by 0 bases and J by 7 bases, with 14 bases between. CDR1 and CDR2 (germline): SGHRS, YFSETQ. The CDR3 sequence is CASSLVPGSGNEQFF. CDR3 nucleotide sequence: TGCGCCAGCAGCTTGGTGCCAGGGTCAGGGAATGAGCAGTTCTTC.

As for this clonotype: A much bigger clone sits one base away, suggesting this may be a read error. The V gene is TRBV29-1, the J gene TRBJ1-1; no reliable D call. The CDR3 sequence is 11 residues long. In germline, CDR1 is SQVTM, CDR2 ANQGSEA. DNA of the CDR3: TGCATCGGACGGGAGACCGCTGAAGCTTTCTTT. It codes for CIGRETAEAFF.

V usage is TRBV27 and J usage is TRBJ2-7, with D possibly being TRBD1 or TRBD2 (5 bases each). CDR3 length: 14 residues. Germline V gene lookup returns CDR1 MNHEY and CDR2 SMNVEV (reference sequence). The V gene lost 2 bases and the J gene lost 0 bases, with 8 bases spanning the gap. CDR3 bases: TGTGCCAGCAGTTTAAGAGGGGCCTCCTACGAGCAGTACTTC. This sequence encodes CASSLRGASYEQYF.

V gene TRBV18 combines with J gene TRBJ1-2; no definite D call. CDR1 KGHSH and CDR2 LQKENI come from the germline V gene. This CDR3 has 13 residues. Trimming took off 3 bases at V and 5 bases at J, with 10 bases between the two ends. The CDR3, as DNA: TGTGCCAGCTCACCTGGACCGCTTTATGGCTACACCTTC. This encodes CASSPGPLYGYTF.

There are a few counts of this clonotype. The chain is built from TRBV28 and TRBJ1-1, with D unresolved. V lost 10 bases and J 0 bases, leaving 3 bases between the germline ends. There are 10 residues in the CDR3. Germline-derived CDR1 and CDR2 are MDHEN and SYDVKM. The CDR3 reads CATVNTEAFF. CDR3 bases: TGTGCCACCGTGAACACTGAAGCTTTCTTT. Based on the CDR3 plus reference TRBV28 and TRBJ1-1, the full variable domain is DVKVTQSSRYLVKRTGEKVFLECVQDMDHENMFWYRQDPGLGLRLIYFSYDVKMKEKGDIPEGYSVSREKKERFSLILESASTNQTSMYLCATVNTEAFFGQGTRLTVV.

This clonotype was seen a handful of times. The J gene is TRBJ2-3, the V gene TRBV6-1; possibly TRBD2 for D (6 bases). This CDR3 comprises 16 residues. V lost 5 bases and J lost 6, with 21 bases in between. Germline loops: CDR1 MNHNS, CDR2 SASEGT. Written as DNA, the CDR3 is TGTGCCAGCAGTCGACACTCGCGGGGAGGATTGGATACGCAGTATTTT. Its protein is CASSRHSRGGLDTQYF.

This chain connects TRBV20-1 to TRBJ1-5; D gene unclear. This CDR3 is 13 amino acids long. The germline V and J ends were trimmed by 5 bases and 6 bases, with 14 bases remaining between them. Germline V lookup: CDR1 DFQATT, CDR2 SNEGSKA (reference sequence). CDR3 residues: CSASTNDGQPQHF. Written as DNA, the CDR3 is TGCAGTGCTTCGACGAACGACGGTCAGCCCCAGCATTTT.

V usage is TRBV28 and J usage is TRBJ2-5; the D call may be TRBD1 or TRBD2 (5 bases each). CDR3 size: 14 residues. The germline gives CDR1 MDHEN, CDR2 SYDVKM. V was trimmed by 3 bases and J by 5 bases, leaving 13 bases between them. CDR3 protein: CASSFPGTIETQYF. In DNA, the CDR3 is TGTGCCAGCAGTTTCCCGGGGACCATCGAGACCCAGTACTTC.

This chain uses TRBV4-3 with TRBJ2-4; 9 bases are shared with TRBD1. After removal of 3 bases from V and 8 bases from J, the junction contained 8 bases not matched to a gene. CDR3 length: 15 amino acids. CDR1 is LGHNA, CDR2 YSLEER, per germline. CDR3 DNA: TGCGCCAGCAGCCATAAGGGACAGGGAGTCGACATTCAGTACTTC. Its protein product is CASSHKGQGVDIQYF.

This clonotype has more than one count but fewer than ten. The CDR3 here is CASTARGGERETQYF. CDR3 DNA: TGTGCCAGCACGGCCCGTGGGGGGGAGCGCGAGACCCAGTACTTC. This chain joins TRBV12-3 or TRBV12-4 and TRBJ2-5; 7 bases align to TRBD2. J lost 5 bases, V lost 7 bases, and 13 bases had no gene match. CDR3 length: 15 amino acids.

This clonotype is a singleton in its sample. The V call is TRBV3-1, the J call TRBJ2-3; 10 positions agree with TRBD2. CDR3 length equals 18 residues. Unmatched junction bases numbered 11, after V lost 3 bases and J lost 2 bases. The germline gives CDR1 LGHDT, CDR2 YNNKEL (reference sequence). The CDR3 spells CASSHRRLAGGFTDTQYF. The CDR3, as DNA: TGTGCCAGCAGCCATCGGAGGTTAGCGGGGGGTTTCACAGATACGCAGTATTTT.

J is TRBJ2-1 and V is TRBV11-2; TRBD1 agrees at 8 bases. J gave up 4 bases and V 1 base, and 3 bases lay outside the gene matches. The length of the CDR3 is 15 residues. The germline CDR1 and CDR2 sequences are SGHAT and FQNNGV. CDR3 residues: CASSLGTGLYNEQFF. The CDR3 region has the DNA TGTGCCAGCAGCTTAGGGACAGGGCTTTACAATGAGCAGTTCTTC.

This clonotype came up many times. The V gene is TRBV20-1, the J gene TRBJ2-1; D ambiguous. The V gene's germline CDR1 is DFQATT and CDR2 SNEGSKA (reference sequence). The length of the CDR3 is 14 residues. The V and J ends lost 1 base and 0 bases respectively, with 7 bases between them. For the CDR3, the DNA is TGCAGTGCTAGAGGATGGAGCTCCTACAATGAGCAGTTCTTC. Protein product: CSARGWSSYNEQFF.

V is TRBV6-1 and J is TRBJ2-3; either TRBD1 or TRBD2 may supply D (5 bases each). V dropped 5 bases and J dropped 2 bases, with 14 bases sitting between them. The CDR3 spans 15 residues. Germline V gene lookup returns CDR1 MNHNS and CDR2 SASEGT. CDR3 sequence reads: CASSRLGVFTDTQYF. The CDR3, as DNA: TGTGCCAGCAGTCGACTGGGGGTTTTCACAGATACGCAGTATTTT.

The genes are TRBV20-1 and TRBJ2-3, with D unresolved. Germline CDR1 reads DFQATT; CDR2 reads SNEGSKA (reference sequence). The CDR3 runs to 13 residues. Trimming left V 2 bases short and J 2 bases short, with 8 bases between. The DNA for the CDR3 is TGCAGTGCTAGAAGTGCGGTCACAGATACGCAGTATTTT. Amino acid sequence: CSARSAVTDTQYF.

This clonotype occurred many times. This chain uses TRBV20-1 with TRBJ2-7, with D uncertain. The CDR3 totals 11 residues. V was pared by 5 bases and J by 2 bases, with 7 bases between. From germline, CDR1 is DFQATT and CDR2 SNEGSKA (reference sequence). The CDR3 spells CSAARTYEQYV. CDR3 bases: TGCAGTGCTGCCCGGACCTACGAGCAGTACGTC.

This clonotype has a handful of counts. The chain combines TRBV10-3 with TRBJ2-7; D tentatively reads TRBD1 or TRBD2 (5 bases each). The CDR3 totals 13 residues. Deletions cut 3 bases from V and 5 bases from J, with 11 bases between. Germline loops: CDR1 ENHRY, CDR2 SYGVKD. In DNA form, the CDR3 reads TGTGCCATCAGTGATGGGGGAACGGACGAGCAGTACGTC. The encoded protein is CAISDGGTDEQYV.

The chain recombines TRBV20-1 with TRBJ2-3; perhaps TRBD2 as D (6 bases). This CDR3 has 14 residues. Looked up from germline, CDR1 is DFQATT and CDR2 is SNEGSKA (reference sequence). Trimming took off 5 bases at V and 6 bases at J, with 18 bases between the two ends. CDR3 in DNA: TGCAGTGCTCTCCGGGACTTTGGCCCCGATACGCAGTATTTT. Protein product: CSALRDFGPDTQYF.

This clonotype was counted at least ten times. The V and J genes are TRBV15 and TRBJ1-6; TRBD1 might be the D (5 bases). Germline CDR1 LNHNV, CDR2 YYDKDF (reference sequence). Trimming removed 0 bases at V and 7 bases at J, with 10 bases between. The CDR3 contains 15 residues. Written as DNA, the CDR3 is TGTGCCACCAGCAGAGACCCGACAGAAAATTCACCCCTCCACTTT. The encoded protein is CATSRDPTENSPLHF.

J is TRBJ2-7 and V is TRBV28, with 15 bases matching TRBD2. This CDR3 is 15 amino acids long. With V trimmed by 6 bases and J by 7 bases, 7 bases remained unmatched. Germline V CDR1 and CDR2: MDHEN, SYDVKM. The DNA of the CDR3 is TGTGCCAGCAGACGAGGACTAGCGGGGGGGTGGGAGCAGTACGTC. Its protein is CASRRGLAGGWEQYV.

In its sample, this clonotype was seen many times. CDR3 sequence: CSVGGATPPTDTQYF. DNA for the CDR3: TGCAGCGTTGGAGGAGCGACACCCCCCACAGATACGCAGTATTTT. The chain employs TRBV29-1 and TRBJ2-3; D not resolved. In germline, CDR1 is SQVTM, CDR2 ANQGSEA. V was cut by 4 bases and J by 2 bases, with 16 bases left in between. The length of the CDR3 is 15 residues.